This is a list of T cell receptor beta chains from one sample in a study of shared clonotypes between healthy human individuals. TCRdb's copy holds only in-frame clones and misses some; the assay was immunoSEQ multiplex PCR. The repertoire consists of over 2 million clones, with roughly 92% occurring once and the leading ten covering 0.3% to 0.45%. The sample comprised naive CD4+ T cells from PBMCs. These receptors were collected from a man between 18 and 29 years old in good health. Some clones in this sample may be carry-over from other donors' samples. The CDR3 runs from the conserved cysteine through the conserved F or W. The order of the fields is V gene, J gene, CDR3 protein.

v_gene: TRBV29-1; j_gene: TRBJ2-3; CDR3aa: CSVDPQSTDTQYF
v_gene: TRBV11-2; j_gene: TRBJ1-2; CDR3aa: CASSIGVDYGYTF
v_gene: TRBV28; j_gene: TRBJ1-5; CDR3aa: CASSRGAGDNQPQHF
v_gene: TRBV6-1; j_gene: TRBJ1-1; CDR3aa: CASSEAGGVGTEAFF
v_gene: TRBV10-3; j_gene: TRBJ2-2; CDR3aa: CATQEGALAPLNTGELFF
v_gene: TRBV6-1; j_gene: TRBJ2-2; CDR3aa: CASSGGTSGRRAILAGELFF
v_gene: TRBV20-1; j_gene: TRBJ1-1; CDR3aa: CSAKDRGEAFF
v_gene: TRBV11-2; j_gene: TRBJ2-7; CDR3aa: CASRSYTPYEQYF
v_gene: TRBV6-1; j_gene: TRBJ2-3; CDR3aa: CASAGQDPTGTQYF
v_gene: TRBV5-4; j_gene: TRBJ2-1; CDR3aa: CASSDPGLAGNLWNEQFF
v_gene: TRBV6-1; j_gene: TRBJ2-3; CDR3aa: CASSEVAGGNTDTQYF
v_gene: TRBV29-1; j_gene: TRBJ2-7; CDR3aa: CSVAGTSGVYEQYF
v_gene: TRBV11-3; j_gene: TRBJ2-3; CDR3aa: CASSGTADTQYF